This TCR beta chain was documented in a study of blood T cell repertoires in COVID-19. Germline values: CDR1 DFQATT, CDR2 SNEGSKA (reference sequence). V lost 3 bases and J lost 0, with 18 bases in between. CDR3 length: 16 residues. Only in-frame clones appear in the TCRdb table, and some are missing; sequencing was by immunoSEQ multiplex PCR. The sample has about 250,000 clones; roughly 80% are singletons. What was sequenced was peripheral blood. The sequence was obtained from a person aged 70 to 79 with COVID-19, enrolled during active disease. This sequence joins TRBV20-1 and TRBJ2-7, with a weak D call TRBD2 (6 bases). The CDR3 DNA sequence: TGCAGTGCTAGTCGTGGACGGGGGTGGAGCTCCTACGAGCAGTACTTC. Translating gives CSASRGRGWSSYEQYF.